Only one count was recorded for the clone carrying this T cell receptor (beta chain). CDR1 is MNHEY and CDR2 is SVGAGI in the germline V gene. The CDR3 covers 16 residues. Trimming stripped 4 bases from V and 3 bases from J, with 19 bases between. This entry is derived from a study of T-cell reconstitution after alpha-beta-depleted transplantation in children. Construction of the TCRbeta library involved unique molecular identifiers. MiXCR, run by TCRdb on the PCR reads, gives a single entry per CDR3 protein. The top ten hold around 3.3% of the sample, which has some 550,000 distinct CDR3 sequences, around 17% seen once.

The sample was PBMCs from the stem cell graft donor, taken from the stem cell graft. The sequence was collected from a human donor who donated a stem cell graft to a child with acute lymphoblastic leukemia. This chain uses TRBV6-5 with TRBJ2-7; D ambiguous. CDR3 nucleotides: TGTGCCAGCAGTTTCCTCGGACCCCCTGAACTCTACGAGCAGTACTTC. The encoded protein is CASSFLGPPELYEQYF.